Reported below is one T cell receptor beta chain. Each patient gave between 1 and 8 samples of peripheral blood mononuclear cells, which were collected pretreatment and during treatment. This sample was taken from a study of PD-L1 blockade in urothelial cancer. Measured with immunoSEQ multiplex PCR; TCRdb has only the in-frame clones, and not every one. The sample contains 70,000 or so clones, approximately 81% of which appear only once. This CDR3 contains 16 residues. Germline CDR1 and CDR2: MNHEY and SMNVEV (reference sequence). Deletions cut 5 bases from V and 2 bases from J, with 17 bases between.

The chain joins TRBV27 to TRBJ2-3, with D hard to call. The specimen was PBMCs, collected around atezolizumab (anti-PD-L1) treatment. The receptor was isolated from a man aged 65-85 years with urothelial cancer. DNA of the CDR3: TGTGCCAGCAGTCTTTGGGCAGGTGCCACCACAGATACGCAGTATTTT. Its translation: CASSLWAGATTDTQYF.